This TCR beta chain emerged from a study of blood T cell repertoires in COVID-19. Overall study context: Nucleic acid was either cDNA or gDNA, and it came from T cells, B-cell-depleted T cells, or PBMCs.

Per the study methods: Counts of nucleated cells, estimated from reference gene primer amplification, were obtained. Libraries were prepared by immunoSEQ multiplex PCR; TCRdb keeps only in-frame clonotypes and omits some of them. The D gene and trimming were derived from the DNA, and the V and J assignments and clone size from that table. Counted here are 70,000 to 95,000 clones, 70% to 90% occurring once; the ten biggest clones make up about 18%. The V gene's germline CDR1 is SGHTA and CDR2 FQGNSA. The V gene end was trimmed by 5 bases and the J gene end by 8 bases; junction bases not matched to a gene: 7. This CDR3 is built from 13 residues.

This sequence originates from a man of 80 years or more with active or convalescent COVID-19. Sequencing used peripheral blood. This chain uses TRBV7-2 with TRBJ1-1; TRBD1 agrees at 8 bases. DNA for the CDR3: TGTGCCAGCAGCACGACAGGGGCGACGGAAGCTTTCTTT. Translating gives CASSTTGATEAFF.